What follows are 26 T cell receptor beta chains derived from one specimen sequenced in a study of PD-L1 blockade in urothelial cancer. The table came from immunoSEQ multiplex PCR; TCRdb's copy has only in-frame clones and leaves some out. The sample includes about 86,000 clones, more than 75% seen only once; the top ten take under 15%. As for time point: pretreatment peripheral blood. The sequences come from PBMCs, collected around atezolizumab (anti-PD-L1) treatment. These receptors were obtained from a man aged 60 to 69 with urothelial cancer.

This clone was seen a few times. The chain uses TRBV30 and TRBJ1-2; D is undetermined. The CDR3 covers 13 residues. Trimming cost V 2 bases and J 8 bases, with 15 bases left between them. Germline V gene sequence: CDR1 GTSNPN, CDR2 SVGIG (reference sequence). CDR3 residues: CAWSSGPRRGYTF. The DNA of the CDR3 is TGTGCCTGGAGTTCCGGCCCCCGGAGGGGCTACACCTTC.

The J gene is TRBJ1-4, the V gene TRBV11-2; possible D gene TRBD1, 6 bases. The germline V gene has CDR1 SGHAT and CDR2 FQNNGV. The V and J ends lost 1 base and 1 base respectively, with 10 bases between them. The CDR3 loop spans 16 amino acids. The CDR3 sequence is CASSLVPDRTNEKLFF. CDR3 in DNA: TGTGCCAGCAGCTTAGTCCCGGACAGAACTAATGAAAAACTGTTTTTT.

The chain uses TRBV5-4 and TRBJ2-1, with 8 positions matching TRBD1. Germline V gene data show CDR1 as SGHNT and CDR2 as YYREEE (reference sequence). The CDR3 runs to 15 residues. Trimming removed 3 bases from V and 9 bases from J; junction bases left unmatched: 11. CDR3 DNA sequence: TGTGCCAGCAGCTCCACCGACAGGGGTGGTTTTGAGCAGTTCTTC. Translating it yields CASSSTDRGGFEQFF.

The chain combines TRBV14 with TRBJ2-3, with 9 positions matching TRBD1. From germline, CDR1 is SGHDN and CDR2 FVKESK. The CDR3 runs 19 residues. The V gene end was trimmed by 1 base and the J gene end by 4 bases; junction bases not matched to a gene: 15. CDR3 sequence (DNA): TGTGCCAGCAGCCAAGTCTATGGGACAGGGAGCTCGGTCGCAGATACGCAGTATTTT. This translates into CASSQVYGTGSSVADTQYF. The full variable domain, in which reference TRBV14 and TRBJ2-3 provide the parts outside the CDR3, is EAGVTQFPSHSVIEKGQTVTLRCDPISGHDNLYWYRRVMGKEIKFLLHFVKESKQDESGMPNNRFLAERTGGTYSTLKVQPAELEDSGVYFCASSQVYGTGSSVADTQYFGPGTRLTVL.

The CDR3 DNA sequence: TGCAGCGCCGGAATTGCCGGGGAGGGCACTGAAGCTTTCTTT. Translated: CSAGIAGEGTEAFF. The chain links TRBV29-1 to TRBJ1-1; no definite D call. V was cut by 7 bases and J by 4 bases, with 19 bases left in between. Germline V gives CDR1 SQVTM, CDR2 ANQGSEA. This CDR3 is built from 14 residues.

The chain combines TRBV7-2 with TRBJ2-1; tentative D call: TRBD1 (6 bases). Trimming shortened V by 0 bases and J by 5 bases, and 8 bases separated the two germline ends. CDR1 SGHTA and CDR2 FQGNSA come from the germline V gene. The CDR3 consists of 14 residues. The CDR3 reads CASSLAGQNNEQFF. The CDR3 region has the DNA TGTGCCAGCAGCTTAGCTGGACAGAACAATGAGCAGTTCTTC.

The J gene is TRBJ2-3, the V gene TRBV7-2; no reliable D call. V lost 1 base, J lost 4 bases, and 9 bases lay in between. Germline-derived CDR1 and CDR2 are SGHTA and FQGNSA. The CDR3 runs 14 residues. Here the CDR3 DNA reads TGTGCCAGCAGCTTAGATGTGGGCCCAGATACGCAGTATTTT. Its protein product is CASSLDVGPDTQYF.

The chain employs TRBV5-6 and TRBJ2-5; 7 bases line up with TRBD2. CDR3 size: 16 residues. CDR1 is SGHDT and CDR2 is YYEEEE in the germline V gene. The J segment lost 4 bases and the V segment lost 0 bases, leaving 9 bases of the junction unmatched. The chain's CDR3 is CASSLALGEGGETQYF. DNA for the CDR3: TGTGCCAGCAGCTTGGCCTTAGGGGAGGGTGGAGAGACCCAGTACTTC. Full variable domain (missing parts from reference TRBV5-6 and TRBJ2-5): DAGVTQSPTHLIKTRGQQVTLRCSPKSGHDTVSWYQQALGQGPQFIFQYYEEEERQRGNFPDRFSGHQFPNYSSELNVNALLLGDSALYLCASSLALGEGGETQYFGPGTRLLVL.

This rearrangement joins TRBV2 to TRBJ2-7; 12 bases line up with TRBD2. CDR3 length equals 15 residues. Germline values: CDR1 SNHLY, CDR2 FYNNEI. J was trimmed by 7 bases and V by 5 bases; bases with no gene match: 9. Written as DNA, the CDR3 is TGTGCCAGCAGTAAATCTAGCGGGAGGGCCCGGGAGCAGTACTTC. This translates into CASSKSSGRAREQYF.

The V call is TRBV5-6, the J call TRBJ2-3; the D gene is possibly TRBD1 (5 bases). The CDR3 runs to 13 residues. The germline V gene encodes CDR1 SGHDT and CDR2 YYEEEE. Between the trimmed V and J ends, which lost 4 bases and 8 bases, there was a span of 14 bases. The CDR3 region is CASSLGLDRTQYF. CDR3 nucleotides: TGTGCCAGCAGCCTGGGGCTCGATCGTACGCAGTATTTT.

The chain couples TRBV9 to TRBJ2-1; 9 positions match TRBD1. J gave up 8 bases and V 3 bases, and 9 bases lay outside the gene matches. CDR3 length equals 15 residues. Germline CDR1 is SGDLS and CDR2 is YYNGEE. The DNA for the CDR3 is TGTGCCAGCAGCGAGGGACAGGGTAAGGTATATGAGCAGTTCTTC. Translation gives CASSEGQGKVYEQFF.

This clone was picked up a small number of times. The CDR3: CASSYSAGQTYEQYF. CDR3 bases: TGTGCCAGCAGTTACTCGGCGGGGCAAACCTACGAGCAGTACTTC. V and J are TRBV6-5 and TRBJ2-7; possibly TRBD2 for D (6 bases). CDR3 length equals 15 residues. V lost 0 bases and J 2 bases, leaving 11 bases between the germline ends. Germline V gives CDR1 MNHEY, CDR2 SVGAGI.

The rearrangement uses TRBV11-3 and TRBJ2-5; 7 bases are a match to TRBD1. From germline, CDR1 is SGHNT and CDR2 YENEEA. The CDR3 is 14 residues long. The junction had 6 bases not matched to a gene; V was cut back by 6 bases and J by 2 bases. The CDR3 sequence: CASSRRDSQETQYF. The CDR3 region has the DNA TGTGCCAGCAGTCGAAGGGACAGTCAAGAGACCCAGTACTTC.

The V and J genes are TRBV4-3 and TRBJ1-1; D gene unclear. The CDR3 is 14 residues long. V lost 8 bases to trimming and J lost 1 base, with 14 bases between them. The germline CDR1 and CDR2 sequences are LGHNA and YSLEER. CDR3: CASGTLARNTEAFF. Written as DNA, the CDR3 is TGCGCCAGCGGCACCTTAGCCCGGAACACTGAAGCTTTCTTT.

The chain recombines TRBV2 with TRBJ1-4; D is possibly TRBD1 (6 bases). V was trimmed by 6 bases and J by 7 bases, leaving 18 bases between them. CDR1 SNHLY and CDR2 FYNNEI come from the germline V gene. The CDR3 covers 15 residues. This CDR3 is CASSNQVSGVEKLFF. CDR3 coding DNA: TGTGCCAGCAGCAACCAGGTTTCAGGGGTTGAAAAACTGTTTTTT.

The CDR3 loop reads CAWRGLGLGNTIYF. The DNA for the CDR3 is TGTGCCTGGAGAGGCCTGGGACTTGGAAACACCATATATTTT. The chain links TRBV30 to TRBJ1-3; a weak D match, TRBD1 (5 bases). The germline CDR1 and CDR2 sequences are GTSNPN and SVGIG (reference sequence). This CDR3 has 14 amino acids. Trimming removed 3 bases at V and 3 bases at J, with 12 bases between.

The chain has TRBV15 and TRBJ2-3; 10 bases are a match to TRBD2. Per germline, CDR1 LNHNV and CDR2 YYDKDF (reference sequence). This CDR3 spans 18 amino acids. The junction had 7 bases not matched to a gene; V was cut back by 1 base and J by 0 bases. CDR3 sequence: CATSRGASGSESTDTQYF. The CDR3 DNA reads TGTGCCACCAGCAGAGGGGCTAGCGGGAGCGAAAGCACAGATACGCAGTATTTT.

J is TRBJ2-7 and V is TRBV11-2; 7 nucleotides align to TRBD2. The CDR3 runs 16 residues. Germline V gene sequence: CDR1 SGHAT, CDR2 FQNNGV. The junction had 12 bases not matched to a gene; V was cut back by 5 bases and J by 2 bases. CDR3 sequence: CASSTLVASGAYEQYF. The CDR3 DNA reads TGTGCCAGCAGCACATTAGTGGCCAGCGGGGCCTACGAGCAGTACTTC.

V gene TRBV11-2 combines with J gene TRBJ1-2; D gene uncertain. V was shortened by 0 bases and J by 0 bases, with 2 bases between the two germline ends. The length of the CDR3 is 13 residues. Germline CDR1 SGHAT, CDR2 FQNNGV. The CDR3 DNA sequence: TGTGCCAGCAGCTTAGACTCTAACTATGGCTACACCTTC. Translated, it gives CASSLDSNYGYTF.

The chain carries TRBV28 and TRBJ2-4; no definite D call. With 5 bases removed from V and 7 bases from J, the gap between germline ends came to 9 bases. CDR1 and CDR2 from the germline V gene are MDHEN and SYDVKM. This CDR3 region has 12 residues. In nucleotides, the CDR3 is TGTGCCAGCAGTCCGCCGGAGAACATTCAGTACTTC. This sequence encodes CASSPPENIQYF.

The gene calls are TRBV9 and TRBJ1-6; possible D gene TRBD1, 6 bases. The CDR3 covers 14 residues. V dropped 7 bases and J dropped 6 bases, with 14 bases sitting between them. Germline loops: CDR1 SGDLS, CDR2 YYNGEE. CDR3 nucleotide sequence: TGTGCCAGCCAGAAGGGGGTGACTAATTCACCCCTCCACTTT. It encodes CASQKGVTNSPLHF.

The sample holds one count of this clone. This chain uses TRBV30 with TRBJ1-4, with no clear D. The CDR3 loop spans 13 amino acids. Germline-derived CDR1 and CDR2 are GTSNPN and SVGIG (reference sequence). Trimming shortened V by 0 bases and J by 10 bases, and 12 bases separated the two germline ends. This chain's CDR3 is CAWSVLGPGKLFF. The CDR3 DNA reads as TGTGCCTGGAGTGTACTAGGCCCGGGAAAACTGTTTTTT. The full variable domain, completed using reference TRBV30 and TRBJ1-4, is SQTIHQWPATLVQPVGSPLSLECTVEGTSNPNLYWYRQAAGRGLQLLFYSVGIGQISSEVPQNLSASRPQDRQFILSSKKLLLSDSGFYLCAWSVLGPGKLFFGSGTQLSVL.

The rearrangement joins TRBV30 to TRBJ1-5; D may be TRBD1 (5 bases). Trimming removed 0 bases at V and 3 bases at J, with 6 bases between. The CDR3 totals 13 residues. Germline loops: CDR1 GTSNPN, CDR2 SVGIG (reference sequence). CDR3 coding DNA: TGTGCCTGGAGTGTAGGGGACAATCAGCCCCAGCATTTT. This gives the protein CAWSVGDNQPQHF.

The rearrangement uses TRBV4-3 and TRBJ1-3; D unresolved. Trimming took 0 bases from V and 1 from J, leaving 13 bases between them. This CDR3 is 17 amino acids long. Per the germline V gene, CDR1 is LGHNA and CDR2 is YSLEER. CDR3 protein: CASSQEKRRWSGNTIYF. Written as DNA, the CDR3 is TGCGCCAGCAGCCAAGAGAAGAGGAGGTGGTCTGGAAACACCATATATTTT.

The chain has TRBV6-4 and TRBJ2-2, with a tentative D call TRBD2 (6 bases). V dropped 7 bases and J dropped 4 bases, with 13 bases sitting between them. This CDR3 spans 14 amino acids. Germline lookup yields CDR1 MRHNA and CDR2 SNTAGT. CDR3 in amino acids: CASKSTSTTGELFF. Written as DNA, the CDR3 is TGTGCCAGCAAAAGTACTAGCACCACCGGGGAGCTGTTTTTT.

This sequence joins TRBV4-2 and TRBJ2-3; 10 bases match TRBD2. This CDR3 is built from 17 residues. V dropped 1 base and J dropped 2; count of bases not matched to a gene: 6. Germline values: CDR1 LGHNA, CDR2 YNFKEQ. The CDR3 sequence: CASSQGIAGGLTDTQYF. Here the CDR3 DNA reads TGTGCCAGCAGCCAAGGGATAGCGGGGGGACTCACAGATACGCAGTATTTT.